This record concerns one T cell receptor beta chain sequence. The data are from a study of blood T cell repertoires in COVID-19. The overall study: T cells, B-cell-depleted T cells, or PBMCs provided the cDNA or gDNA that served as material.

The germline V gene has CDR1 DFQATT and CDR2 SNEGSKA (reference sequence). V shed 3 bases and J 5 bases; nucleotides not matched to a gene: 9. CDR3 length equals 14 residues. Original methodology: Researchers report that nucleated cell counts were estimated from reference gene primer amplification. The assay was immunoSEQ multiplex PCR, and TCRdb's table has in-frame clones only and misses some. The V and J calls and clone size are taken from that table; D and trimming were inferred from the DNA. The profile shows 35,000 to 50,000 clones, about four fifths of them singletons. This chain connects TRBV20-1 to TRBJ1-1; TRBD1 matches at 7 bases. This receptor was identified in a woman at least 80 years old with acute or convalescent COVID-19. Sequenced: peripheral blood. The CDR3 here is CSASRLQGRTEAFF. For the CDR3, the DNA is TGCAGTGCTAGTAGGTTACAGGGGAGGACTGAAGCTTTCTTT.